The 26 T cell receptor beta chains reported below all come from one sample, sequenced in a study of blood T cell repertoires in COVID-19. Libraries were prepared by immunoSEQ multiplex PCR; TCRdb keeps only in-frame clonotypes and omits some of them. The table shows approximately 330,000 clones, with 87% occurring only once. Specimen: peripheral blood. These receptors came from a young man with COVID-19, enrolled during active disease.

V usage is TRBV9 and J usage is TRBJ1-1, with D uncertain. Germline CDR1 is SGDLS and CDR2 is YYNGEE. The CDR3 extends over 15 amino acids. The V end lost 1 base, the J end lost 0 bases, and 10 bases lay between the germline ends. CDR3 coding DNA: TGTGCCAGCAGCGTACGGGAGAACATGAACACTGAAGCTTTCTTT. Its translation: CASSVRENMNTEAFF.

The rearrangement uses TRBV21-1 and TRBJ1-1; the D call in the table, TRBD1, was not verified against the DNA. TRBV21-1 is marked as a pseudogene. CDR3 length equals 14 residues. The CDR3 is CASSSQGAGTEAFF. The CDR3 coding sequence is TGTGCCAGCAGCAGTCAGGGGGCGGGAACTGAAGCTTTCTTT.

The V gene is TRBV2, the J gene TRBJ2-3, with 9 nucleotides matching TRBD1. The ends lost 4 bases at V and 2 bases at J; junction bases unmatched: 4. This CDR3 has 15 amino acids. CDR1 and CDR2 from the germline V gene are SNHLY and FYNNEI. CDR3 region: CASSADRGVTDTQYF. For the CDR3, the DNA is TGTGCCAGCAGTGCAGACAGGGGGGTCACAGATACGCAGTATTTT. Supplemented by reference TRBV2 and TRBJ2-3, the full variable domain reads EPEVTQTPSHQVTQMGQEVILRCVPISNHLYFYWYRQILGQKVEFLVSFYNNEISEKSEIFDDQFSVERPDGSNFTLKIRSTKLEDSAMYFCASSADRGVTDTQYFGPGTRLTVL.

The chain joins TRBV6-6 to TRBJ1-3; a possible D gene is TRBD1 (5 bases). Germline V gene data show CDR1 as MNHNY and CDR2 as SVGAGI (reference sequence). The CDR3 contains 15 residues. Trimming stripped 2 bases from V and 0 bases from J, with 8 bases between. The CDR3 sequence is CASSYGQGSGNTIYF. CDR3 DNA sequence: TGTGCCAGCAGTTACGGTCAGGGCTCTGGAAACACCATATATTTT.

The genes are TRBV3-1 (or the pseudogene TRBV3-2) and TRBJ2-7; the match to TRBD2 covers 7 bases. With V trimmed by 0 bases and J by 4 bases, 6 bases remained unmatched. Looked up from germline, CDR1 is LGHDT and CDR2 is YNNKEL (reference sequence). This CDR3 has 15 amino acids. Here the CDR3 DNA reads TGTGCCAGCAGCCAAGAGGCAGGACTAGGTTACGAGCAGTACTTC. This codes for CASSQEAGLGYEQYF.

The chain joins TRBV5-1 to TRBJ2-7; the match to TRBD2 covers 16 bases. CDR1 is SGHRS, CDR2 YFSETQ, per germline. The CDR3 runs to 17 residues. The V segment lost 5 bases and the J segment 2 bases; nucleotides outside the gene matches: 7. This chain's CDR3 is CASSPGTSGGAAYEQYF. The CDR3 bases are TGCGCCAGCAGTCCCGGGACTAGCGGGGGGGCGGCCTACGAGCAGTACTTC.

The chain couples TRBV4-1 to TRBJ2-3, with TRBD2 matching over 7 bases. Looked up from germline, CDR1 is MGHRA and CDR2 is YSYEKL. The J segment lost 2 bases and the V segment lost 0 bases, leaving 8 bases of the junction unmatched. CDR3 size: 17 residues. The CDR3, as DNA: TGCGCCAGCAGCCAAGATCGGTGGGCGGGAGACACAGATACGCAGTATTTT. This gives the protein CASSQDRWAGDTDTQYF.

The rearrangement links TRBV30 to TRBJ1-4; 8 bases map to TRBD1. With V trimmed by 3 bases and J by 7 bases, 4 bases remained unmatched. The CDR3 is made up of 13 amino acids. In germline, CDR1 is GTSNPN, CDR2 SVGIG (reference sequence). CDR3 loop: CAWRGQDREKLFF. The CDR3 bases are TGTGCCTGGAGGGGACAGGATCGTGAAAAACTGTTTTTT.

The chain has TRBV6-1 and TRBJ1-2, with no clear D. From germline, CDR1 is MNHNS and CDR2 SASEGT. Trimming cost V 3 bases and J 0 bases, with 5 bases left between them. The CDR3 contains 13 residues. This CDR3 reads CASSEDSNYGYTF. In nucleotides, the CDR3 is TGTGCCAGCAGTGAGGACTCTAACTATGGCTACACCTTC.

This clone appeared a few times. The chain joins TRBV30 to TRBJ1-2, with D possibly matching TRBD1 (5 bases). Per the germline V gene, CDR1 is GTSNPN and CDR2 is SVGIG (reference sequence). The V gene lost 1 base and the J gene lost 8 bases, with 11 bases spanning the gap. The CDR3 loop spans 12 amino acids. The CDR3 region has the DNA TGTGCCTGGAGTGGGGCAGGGAACGGCTACACCTTC. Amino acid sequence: CAWSGAGNGYTF.

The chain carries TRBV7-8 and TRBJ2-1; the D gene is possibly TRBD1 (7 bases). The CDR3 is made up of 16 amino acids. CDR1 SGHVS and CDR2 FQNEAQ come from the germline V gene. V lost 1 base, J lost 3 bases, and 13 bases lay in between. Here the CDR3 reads CASSLVGQGGYNEQFF. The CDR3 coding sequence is TGTGCCAGCAGCTTAGTAGGGCAGGGGGGCTACAATGAGCAGTTCTTC. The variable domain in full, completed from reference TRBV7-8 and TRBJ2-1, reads GAGVSQSPRYKVAKRGQDVALRCDPISGHVSLFWYQQALGQGPEFLTYFQNEAQLDKSGLPSDRFFAERPEGSVSTLKIQRTQQEDSAVYLCASSLVGQGGYNEQFFGPGTRLTVL.

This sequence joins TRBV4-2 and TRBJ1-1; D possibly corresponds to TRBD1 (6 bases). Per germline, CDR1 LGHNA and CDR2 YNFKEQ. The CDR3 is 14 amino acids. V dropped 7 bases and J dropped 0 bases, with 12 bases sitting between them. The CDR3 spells CASTTGGMNTEAFF. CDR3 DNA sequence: TGTGCCAGCACGACGGGGGGCATGAACACTGAAGCTTTCTTT.

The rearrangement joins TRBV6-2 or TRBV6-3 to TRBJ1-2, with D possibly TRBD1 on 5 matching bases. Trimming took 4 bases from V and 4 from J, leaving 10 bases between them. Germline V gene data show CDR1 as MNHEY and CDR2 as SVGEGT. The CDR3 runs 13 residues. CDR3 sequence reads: CASSSTATYGYTF. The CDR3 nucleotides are TGTGCCAGCAGTTCGACAGCGACCTATGGCTACACCTTC.

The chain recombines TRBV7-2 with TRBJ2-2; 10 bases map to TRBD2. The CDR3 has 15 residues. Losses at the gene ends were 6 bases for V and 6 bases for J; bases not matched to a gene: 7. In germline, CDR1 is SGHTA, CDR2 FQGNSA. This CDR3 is CASSHSGGAPGELFF. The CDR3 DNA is TGTGCCAGCAGTCACAGCGGGGGGGCCCCCGGGGAGCTGTTTTTT.

The DNA for the CDR3 is TGTGCCAGTAGCACAACAGACACTAACACTGAAGCTTTCTTT. Translation gives CASSTTDTNTEAFF. V usage is TRBV19 and J usage is TRBJ1-1; D gene ambiguous. CDR1 is LNHDA and CDR2 is SQIVND in the germline V gene (reference sequence). V dropped 6 bases and J dropped 2 bases, with 13 bases sitting between them. This CDR3 contains 14 residues.

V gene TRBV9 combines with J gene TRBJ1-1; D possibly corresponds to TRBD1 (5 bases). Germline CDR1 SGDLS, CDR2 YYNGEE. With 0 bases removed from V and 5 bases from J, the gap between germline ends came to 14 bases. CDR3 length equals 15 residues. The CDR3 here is CASSVDAGRGTEAFF. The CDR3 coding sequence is TGTGCCAGCAGCGTAGATGCAGGGCGGGGGACTGAAGCTTTCTTT.

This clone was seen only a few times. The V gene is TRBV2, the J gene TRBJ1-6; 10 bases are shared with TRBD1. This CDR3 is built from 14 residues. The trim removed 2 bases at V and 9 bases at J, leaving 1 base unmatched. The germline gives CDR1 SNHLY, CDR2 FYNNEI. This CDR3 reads CASSERQGASPLHF. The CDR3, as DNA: TGTGCCAGCAGTGAAAGACAGGGGGCTTCACCCCTCCACTTT.

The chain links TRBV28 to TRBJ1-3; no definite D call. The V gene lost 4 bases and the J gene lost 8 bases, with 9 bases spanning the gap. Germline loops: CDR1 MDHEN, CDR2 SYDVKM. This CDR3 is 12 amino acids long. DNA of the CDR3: TGTGCCAGCAGTTCCCTGTTAGACACCATATATTTT. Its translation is CASSSLLDTIYF.

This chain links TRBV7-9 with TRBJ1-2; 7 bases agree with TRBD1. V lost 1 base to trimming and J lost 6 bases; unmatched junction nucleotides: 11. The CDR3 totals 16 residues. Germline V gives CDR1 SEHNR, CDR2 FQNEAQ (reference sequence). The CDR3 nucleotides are TGTGCCAGCAGCTTAGGGCGAGGGGGCAGTAGCGATGGCTACACCTTC. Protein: CASSLGRGGSSDGYTF.

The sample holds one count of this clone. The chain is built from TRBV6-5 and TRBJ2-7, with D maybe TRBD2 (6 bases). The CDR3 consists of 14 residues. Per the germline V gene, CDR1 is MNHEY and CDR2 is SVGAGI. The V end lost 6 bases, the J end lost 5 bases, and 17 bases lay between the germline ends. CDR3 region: CASSPAGGPDEQYF. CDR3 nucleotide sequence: TGTGCCAGCAGCCCGGCCGGGGGTCCGGACGAGCAGTACTTC.

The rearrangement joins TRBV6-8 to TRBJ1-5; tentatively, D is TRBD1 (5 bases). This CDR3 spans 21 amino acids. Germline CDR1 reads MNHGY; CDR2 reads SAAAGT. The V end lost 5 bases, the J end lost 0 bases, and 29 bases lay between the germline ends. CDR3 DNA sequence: TGTGCCAGCAGTCCGATCCCCATAGCGGCAGGGCCTTTCCTTAGCAATCAGCCCCAGCATTTT. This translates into CASSPIPIAAGPFLSNQPQHF.

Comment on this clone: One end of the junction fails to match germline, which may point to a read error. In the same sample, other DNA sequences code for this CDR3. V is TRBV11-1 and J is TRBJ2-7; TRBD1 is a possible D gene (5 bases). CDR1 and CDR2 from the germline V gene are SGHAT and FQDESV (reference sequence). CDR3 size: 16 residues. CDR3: CASSPKGWGRKYEQYF. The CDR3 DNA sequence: TGTGCCAGCAGCCCCAAGGGATGGGGCAGGAAGTACGAACAGTACTTC.

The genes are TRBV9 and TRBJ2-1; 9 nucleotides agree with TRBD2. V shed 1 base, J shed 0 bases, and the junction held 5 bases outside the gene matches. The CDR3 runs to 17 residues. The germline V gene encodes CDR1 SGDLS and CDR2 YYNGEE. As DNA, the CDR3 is TGTGCCAGCAGCGTATCAGCAGCGGGAGGCTCCTACAATGAGCAGTTCTTC. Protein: CASSVSAAGGSYNEQFF.

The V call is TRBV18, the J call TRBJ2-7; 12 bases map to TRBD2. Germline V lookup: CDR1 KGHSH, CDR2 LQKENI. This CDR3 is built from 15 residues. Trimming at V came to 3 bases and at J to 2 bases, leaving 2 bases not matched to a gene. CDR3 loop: CASSPLAGGTYEQYF. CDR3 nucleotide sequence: TGTGCCAGCTCACCGCTAGCGGGGGGGACCTACGAGCAGTACTTC. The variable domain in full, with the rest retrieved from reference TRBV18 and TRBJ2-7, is NAGVMQNPRHLVRRRGQEARLRCSPMKGHSHVYWYRQLPEEGLKFMVYLQKENIIDESGMPKERFSAEFPKEGPSILRIQQVVRGDSAAYFCASSPLAGGTYEQYFGPGTRLTVT.

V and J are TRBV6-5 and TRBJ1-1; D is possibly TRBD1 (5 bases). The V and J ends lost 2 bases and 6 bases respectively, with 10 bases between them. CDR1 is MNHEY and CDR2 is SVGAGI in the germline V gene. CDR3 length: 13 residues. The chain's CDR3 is CASSYADRSEAFF. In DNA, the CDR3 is TGTGCCAGCAGTTACGCAGACAGATCTGAAGCTTTCTTT.

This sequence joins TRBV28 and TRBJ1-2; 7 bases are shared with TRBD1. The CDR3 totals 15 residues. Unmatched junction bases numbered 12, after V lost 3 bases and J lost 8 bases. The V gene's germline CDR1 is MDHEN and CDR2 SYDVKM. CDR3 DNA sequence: TGTGCCAGCAGTTTTAGGGGGCGGGTTTTTCGCGGCTACACCTTC. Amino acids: CASSFRGRVFRGYTF.